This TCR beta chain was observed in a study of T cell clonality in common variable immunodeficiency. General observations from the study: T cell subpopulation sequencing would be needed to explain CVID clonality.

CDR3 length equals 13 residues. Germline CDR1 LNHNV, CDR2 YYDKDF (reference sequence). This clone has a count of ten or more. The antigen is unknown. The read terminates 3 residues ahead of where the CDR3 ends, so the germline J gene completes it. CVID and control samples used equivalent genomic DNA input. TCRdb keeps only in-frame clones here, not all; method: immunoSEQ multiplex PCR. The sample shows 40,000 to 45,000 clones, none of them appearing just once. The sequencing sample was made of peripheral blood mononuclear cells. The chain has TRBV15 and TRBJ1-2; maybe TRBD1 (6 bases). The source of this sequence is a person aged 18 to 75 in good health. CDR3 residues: CATSKFQGLGYTF. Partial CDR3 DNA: TGTGCCACCAGCAAATTTCAGGGGCTCGGC. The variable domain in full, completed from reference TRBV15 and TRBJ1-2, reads DAMVIQNPRYQVTQFGKPVTLSCSQTLNHNVMYWYQQKSSQAPKLLFHYYDKDFNNEADTPDNFQSRRPNTSFCFLDIRSPGLGDTAMYLCATSKFQGLGYTFGSGTRLTVV.